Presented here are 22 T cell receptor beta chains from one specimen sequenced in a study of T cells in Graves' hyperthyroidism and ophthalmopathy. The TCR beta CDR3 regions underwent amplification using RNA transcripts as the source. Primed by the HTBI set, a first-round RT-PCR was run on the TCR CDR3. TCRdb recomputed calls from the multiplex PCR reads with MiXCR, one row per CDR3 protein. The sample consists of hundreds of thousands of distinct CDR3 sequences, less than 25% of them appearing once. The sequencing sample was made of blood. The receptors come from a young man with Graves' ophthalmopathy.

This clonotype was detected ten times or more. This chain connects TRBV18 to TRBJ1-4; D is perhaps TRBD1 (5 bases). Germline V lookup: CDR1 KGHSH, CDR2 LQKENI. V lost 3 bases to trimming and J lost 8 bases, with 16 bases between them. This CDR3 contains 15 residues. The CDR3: CASSPRSGGNEKLFF. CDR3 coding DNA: TGTGCCAGCTCACCTCGATCTGGGGGGAACGAAAAACTGTTTTTT.

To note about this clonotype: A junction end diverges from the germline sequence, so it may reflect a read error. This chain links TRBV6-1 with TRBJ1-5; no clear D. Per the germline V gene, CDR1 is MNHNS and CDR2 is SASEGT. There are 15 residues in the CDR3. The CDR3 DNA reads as TGTGCCAGCGGTGAAGTGTCGGTCCAGAATCAGCCCCAGCATTTT. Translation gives CASGEVSVQNQPQHF.

The CDR3 protein is CASTDSYGYTF. CDR3 in DNA: TGTGCCAGCACGGACAGCTATGGCTACACCTTC. The chain joins TRBV12-3 or TRBV12-4 to TRBJ1-2; the D gene is possibly TRBD1 (6 bases). The CDR3 extends over 11 amino acids. Between the trimmed V and J ends, which lost 7 bases and 4 bases, there was a span of 7 bases.

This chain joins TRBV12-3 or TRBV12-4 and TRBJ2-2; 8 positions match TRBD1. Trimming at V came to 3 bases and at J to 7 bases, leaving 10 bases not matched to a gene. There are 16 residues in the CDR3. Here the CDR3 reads CASSFVRRGPYGELFF. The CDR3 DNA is TGTGCCAGCAGTTTTGTCCGCAGGGGGCCGTACGGGGAGCTGTTTTTT.

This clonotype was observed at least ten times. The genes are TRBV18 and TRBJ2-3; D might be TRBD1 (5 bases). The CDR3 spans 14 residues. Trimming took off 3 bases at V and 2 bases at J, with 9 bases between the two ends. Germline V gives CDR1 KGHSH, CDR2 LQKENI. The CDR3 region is CASSPDTNTDTQYF. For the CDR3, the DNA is TGTGCCAGCTCACCGGACACGAACACAGATACGCAGTATTTT.

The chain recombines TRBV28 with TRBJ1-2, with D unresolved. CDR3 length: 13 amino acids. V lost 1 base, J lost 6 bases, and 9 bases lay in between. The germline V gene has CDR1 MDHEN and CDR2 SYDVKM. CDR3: CASSLLGVNGYTF. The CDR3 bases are TGTGCCAGCAGTTTATTGGGAGTCAATGGCTACACCTTC.

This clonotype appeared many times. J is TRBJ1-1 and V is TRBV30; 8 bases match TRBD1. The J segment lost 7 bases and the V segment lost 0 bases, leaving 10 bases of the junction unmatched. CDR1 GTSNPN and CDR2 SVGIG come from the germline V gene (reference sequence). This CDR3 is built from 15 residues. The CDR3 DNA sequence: TGTGCCTGGAGTGTCTGGGAAGGGGACAGGTTTGAAGCTTTCTTT. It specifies CAWSVWEGDRFEAFF.

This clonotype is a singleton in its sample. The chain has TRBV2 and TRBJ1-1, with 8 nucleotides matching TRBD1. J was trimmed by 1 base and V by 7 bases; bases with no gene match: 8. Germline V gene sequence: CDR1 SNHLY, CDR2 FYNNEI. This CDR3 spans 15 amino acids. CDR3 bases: TGTGCCAGCAAAGCCTGGACAGGGTGGAACACTGAAGCTTTCTTT. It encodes CASKAWTGWNTEAFF.

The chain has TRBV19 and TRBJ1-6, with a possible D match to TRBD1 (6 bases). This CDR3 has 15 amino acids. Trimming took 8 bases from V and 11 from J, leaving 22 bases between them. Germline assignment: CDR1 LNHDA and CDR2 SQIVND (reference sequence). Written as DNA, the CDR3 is TGTGCCAGTTCGCAACTCCGGGACACTCAAGCACCCCTCCACTTT. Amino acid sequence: CASSQLRDTQAPLHF.

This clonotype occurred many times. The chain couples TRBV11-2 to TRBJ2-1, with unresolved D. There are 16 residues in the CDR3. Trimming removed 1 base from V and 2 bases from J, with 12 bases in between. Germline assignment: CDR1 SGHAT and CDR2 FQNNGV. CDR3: CASSLGDFHTYNEQFF. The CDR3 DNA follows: TGTGCCAGCAGCTTAGGGGATTTCCACACCTACAATGAGCAGTTCTTC.

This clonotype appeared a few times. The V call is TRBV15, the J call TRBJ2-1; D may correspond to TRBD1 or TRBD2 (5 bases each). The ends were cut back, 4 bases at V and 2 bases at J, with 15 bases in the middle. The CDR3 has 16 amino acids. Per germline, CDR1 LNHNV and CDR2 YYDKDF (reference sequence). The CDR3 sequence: CATSTDRGLAYNEQFF. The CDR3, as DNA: TGTGCCACCAGCACCGACAGAGGGCTTGCCTACAATGAGCAGTTCTTC.

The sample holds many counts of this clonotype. CDR3 sequence (DNA): TGTGCCAGCAGCTTAGAAAGGTGGCAGGGGAAGGGGAATGAGCAGTTCTTC. As protein: CASSLERWQGKGNEQFF. The J gene is TRBJ2-1, the V gene TRBV7-2; D possibly corresponds to TRBD1 (6 bases). Germline V CDR1 and CDR2: SGHTA, FQGNSA. This CDR3 is built from 17 residues. The V gene lost 1 base and the J gene lost 7 bases, with 20 bases spanning the gap.

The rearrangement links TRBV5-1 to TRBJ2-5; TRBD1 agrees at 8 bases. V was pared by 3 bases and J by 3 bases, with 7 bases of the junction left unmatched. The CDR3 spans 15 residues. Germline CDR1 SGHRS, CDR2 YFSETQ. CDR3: CASSWDPGQEETQYF. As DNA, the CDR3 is TGCGCCAGCAGCTGGGACCCGGGACAGGAAGAGACCCAGTACTTC.

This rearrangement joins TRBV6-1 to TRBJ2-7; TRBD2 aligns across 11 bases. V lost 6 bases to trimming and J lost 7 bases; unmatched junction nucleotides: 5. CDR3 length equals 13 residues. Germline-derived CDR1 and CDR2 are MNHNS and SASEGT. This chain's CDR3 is CASRLAGVDEQYF. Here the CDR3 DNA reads TGTGCCAGCAGACTAGCGGGAGTGGATGAGCAGTACTTC.

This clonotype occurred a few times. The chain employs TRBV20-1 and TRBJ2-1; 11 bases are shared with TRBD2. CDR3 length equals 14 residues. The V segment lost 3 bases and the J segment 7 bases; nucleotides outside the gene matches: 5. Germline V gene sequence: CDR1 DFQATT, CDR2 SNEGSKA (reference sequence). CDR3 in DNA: TGCAGTGCTAGGACTAGCGGGAATAGTAATGAGCAGTTCTTC. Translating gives CSARTSGNSNEQFF.

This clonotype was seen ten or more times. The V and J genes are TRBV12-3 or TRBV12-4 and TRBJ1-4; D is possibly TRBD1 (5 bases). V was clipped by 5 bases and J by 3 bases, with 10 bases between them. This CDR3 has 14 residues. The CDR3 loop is CASSKRGPNEKLFF. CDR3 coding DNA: TGTGCCAGCAGTAAGAGGGGACCTAATGAAAAACTGTTTTTT.

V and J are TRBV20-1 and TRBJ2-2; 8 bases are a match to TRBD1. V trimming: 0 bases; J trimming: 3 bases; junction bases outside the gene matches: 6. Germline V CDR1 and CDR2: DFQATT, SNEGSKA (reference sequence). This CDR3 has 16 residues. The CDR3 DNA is TGCAGTGCTAGAGATCGGGAGACAGGGGACACCGGGGAGCTGTTTTTT. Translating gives CSARDRETGDTGELFF.

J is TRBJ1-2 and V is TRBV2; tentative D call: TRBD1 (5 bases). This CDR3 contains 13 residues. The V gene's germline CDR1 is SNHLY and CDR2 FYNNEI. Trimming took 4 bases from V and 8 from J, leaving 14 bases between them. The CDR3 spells CASSVQQGGGYTF. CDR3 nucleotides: TGTGCCAGCAGTGTCCAGCAGGGCGGCGGCTACACCTTC.

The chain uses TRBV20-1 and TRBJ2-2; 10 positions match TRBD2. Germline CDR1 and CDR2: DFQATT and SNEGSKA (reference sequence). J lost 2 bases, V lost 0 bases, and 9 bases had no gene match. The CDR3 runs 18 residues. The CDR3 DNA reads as TGCAGTGCTAGAGAGCCCTCCTCTAGCGGGAGTAACACCGGGGAGCTGTTTTTT. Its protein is CSAREPSSSGSNTGELFF.

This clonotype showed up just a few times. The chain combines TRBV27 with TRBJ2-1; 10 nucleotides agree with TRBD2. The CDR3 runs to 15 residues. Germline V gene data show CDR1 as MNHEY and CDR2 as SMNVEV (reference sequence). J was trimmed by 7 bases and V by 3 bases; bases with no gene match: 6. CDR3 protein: CASSFPGLAINEQFF. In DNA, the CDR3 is TGTGCCAGCAGTTTCCCGGGACTAGCGATAAATGAGCAGTTCTTC.

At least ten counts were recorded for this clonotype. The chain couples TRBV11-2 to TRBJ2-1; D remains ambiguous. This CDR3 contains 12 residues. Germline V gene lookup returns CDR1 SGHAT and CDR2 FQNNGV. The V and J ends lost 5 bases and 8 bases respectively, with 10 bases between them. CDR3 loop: CASSHSRDEQFF. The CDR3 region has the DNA TGTGCCAGCAGCCACAGCCGGGATGAGCAGTTCTTC.

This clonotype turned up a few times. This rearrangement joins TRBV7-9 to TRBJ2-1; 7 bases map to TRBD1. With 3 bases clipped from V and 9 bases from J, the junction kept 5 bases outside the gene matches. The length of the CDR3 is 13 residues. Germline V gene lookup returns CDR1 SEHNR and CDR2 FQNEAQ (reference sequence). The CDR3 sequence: CASSLSRGSEQFF. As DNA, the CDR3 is TGTGCCAGCAGCTTGTCCAGGGGGAGTGAGCAGTTCTTC.